Listed below are T cell receptor beta chains from one sample, sequenced in a study of T cell responses to AZD1222 COVID-19 vaccine. Libraries were prepared by immunoSEQ multiplex PCR; TCRdb keeps only in-frame clonotypes and omits some of them. The data hold tens of thousands of clones, with around 88% observed a single time. Sequencing was performed on peripheral blood, taken on day 0 of AZD1222 vaccination. Receptor source: an adult in good health. Each CDR3 is given with its conserved first and last residue. Clone size, where shown, is once, few, many, or a class for clones that have expanded.

NA,TRBJ2-6,TRBV5-1,18,CASRLAGTDRSGANVLTF
once,TRBJ1-6,TRBV18,16,CASSPGQGRVGEPLHF
NA,TRBJ2-7,TRBV27,18,CASSLSTGGGQGFREQYF
once,TRBJ2-2,TRBV5-6,16,CASRPRLPSTTGELFF
NA,TRBJ2-7,TRBV27,11,CATGTVFEQYF
NA,TRBJ1-5,TRBV2,14,CASSPGINNQPQHF
NA,TRBJ2-7,TRBV30,12,CASSTSGYEQYF
NA,TRBJ1-1,TRBV4-2,15,CASSQDQGRGTEAFF
NA,TRBJ1-4,TRBV28,12,CASSPINEKLFF
NA,TRBJ2-7,TRBV18,18,CASSPFGLAGDLRYEQYF
NA,TRBJ1-6,TRBV10-3,13,CAIQSSYNSPLHF